This T cell receptor beta chain derives from a study of naive and memory T cell subsets (dated by TCRdb to 2015 to 2018). Regarding the research as a whole: The study applied an open-source, UMI-based TCR alpha and beta sequencing pipeline to sorted naive and memory peripheral blood T cell subsets. RNA was DNase-treated and reverse transcribed with TCR constant-region primers, mostly using SuperScript III. IgG serology results and the functional CMV T cell responses were in complete agreement. Results and caveats for the whole study, not just this receptor: Each clonotype was defined as a single alpha or beta chain sequence rather than as a paired alpha/beta receptor. Gini index rose and Shannon and inverse Simpson diversity fell from naive through CM, EM and EMRA in both CD4 and CD8 cells. A power law was followed by TCR abundance, with an exponent that differed between naive and memory subsets but was consistent across the three individuals. After error correction, only a single occurrence was seen for over 95% of naive TCR sequences, so much steeper abundance distributions were produced than in memory subsets. No ground truth was available to validate the repertoire findings for the naive and memory subsets. RNA-based TCR counts may be influenced by expression changes linked to T cell activation and differentiation.

Only a few counts were recorded for this clonotype. Its antigen remains undetermined. One base away there is no much larger clone; base qualities are not given. TCR alpha and beta chain libraries were amplified separately from the second PCR step onward. CMV status of each donor was established by measuring IFNgamma production from CD4+ T cells after fresh PBMCs were stimulated overnight with CMV viral lysate. CD4 T cells were positively selected with Miltenyi beads, followed by positive selection of CD8 T cells from the CD4-negative fraction. After staining for CD3, CD4, CD8, CD45RA, CD27 and a live/dead dye, cells were sorted on a BD Aria II into four subsets based on CD45RA and CD27. Blood was obtained from a few healthy volunteers, and the blood from each volunteer was fractionated into CD4 and CD8 T cells and subsequently into four differentiation subsets. Approximately 120 ml of peripheral blood was collected from each donor, and PBMC were isolated by Ficoll-Paque PLUS density-gradient centrifugation. Sorted cells were lysed in RLT buffer, and RNA was extracted with a Qiagen RNeasy kit and stored at -80°C.

From the cysteine through the phenylalanine, the CDR3 covers 15 amino acids. The retained sequence is limited to the CDR3, 45 bases, with the frame set at the first base. V drops 6 bases and J drops 4 bases, leaving 17 bases in between. CDR1 and CDR2 are drawn from the germline V gene: ENHRY, SYGVKD. Libraries were made using UMI-ligation and nested PCR. To cover both TRBC1 and TRBC2, the beta constant-region primer consisted of an equimolar mix of two oligonucleotides. A single-stranded oligonucleotide bearing the SP2 primer plus a 12-nucleotide UMI was ligated onto the 3' end of the cDNA by T4 RNA ligase 1. The ligated cDNA went through four rounds of PCR with nested alpha and beta constant-region primers together with the SP2 primer. The ligation reaction was kept at 16 degrees C for about 19-25 hours. PCR2 was usually performed as a SYBR Green qPCR and halted at a preset threshold so that over-amplification would not occur. Agencourt AMPure XP magnetic beads were used for all purifications after the first. Libraries were quantified by Qubit and checked on a TapeStation, with a main peak expected near 650 bp. Pooled libraries were sequenced on an Illumina MiSeq with v2 2x251 paired-end kits, typically giving about 0.85-2.3 million reads per sample. Each sample's library went into the pool at approximately 4 nM, and roughly 4.5-7.5% PhiX was added to help with cluster recognition. Per the original workflow: FASTQ reads processed by Demultiplexor were assigned V and J genes by Decombinator through tag matching that tolerated a single base-pair mismatch. Collapsinator used UMIs to correct both sequencing errors and frequency errors arising from PCR heterogeneity. CDR3Translator translated TCRs and extracted CDR3s from the conserved cysteine to the FGXG phenylalanine, flagging non-productive sequences. Repertoires were subsampled to equal numbers of UMI-defined TCRs before Gini, Shannon entropy and inverse Simpson indices were calculated. Within the linear range, a power law was fitted to clonotype abundance distributions using maximum likelihood. When run on a single naive CD8 sample, MIGEC and the pipeline yielded similar UMI counts, similar unique TCR numbers and similar clonal distributions. A set of several thousand CMV-associated CDR3 sequences, compiled from VDJdb and a published dataset, was used to search the repertoires. The public reads were reprocessed in TCRdb via fastp at Q25 and MiXCR, keeping in-frame beta chains. Under each unique CDR3 protein, matching rows form one entry showing the most common genes and DNA. Here the V and J calls rest on TCRdb's processing, not on the authors' analysis. This sample has approximately 85,000 distinct CDR3 sequences in its table, and 7% of those were observed once. The top ten hold over 1.5% of the sample.

The sample taken for sequencing was central memory CD4+ T cells from blood. This sample's cell subset or site label indicates: central memory, CD45RA- CD27+. This sequence was found in a human donor in good health. This chain is built from TRBV10-3 and TRBJ2-3, and the D gene may be TRBD1, 6 bases matching. Here the CDR3 is given as CAIRPGTSGADTQYF. In nucleotide form, the sequence is TGTGCCATCAGACCCGGGACATCCGGTGCAGATACGCAGTATTTT.